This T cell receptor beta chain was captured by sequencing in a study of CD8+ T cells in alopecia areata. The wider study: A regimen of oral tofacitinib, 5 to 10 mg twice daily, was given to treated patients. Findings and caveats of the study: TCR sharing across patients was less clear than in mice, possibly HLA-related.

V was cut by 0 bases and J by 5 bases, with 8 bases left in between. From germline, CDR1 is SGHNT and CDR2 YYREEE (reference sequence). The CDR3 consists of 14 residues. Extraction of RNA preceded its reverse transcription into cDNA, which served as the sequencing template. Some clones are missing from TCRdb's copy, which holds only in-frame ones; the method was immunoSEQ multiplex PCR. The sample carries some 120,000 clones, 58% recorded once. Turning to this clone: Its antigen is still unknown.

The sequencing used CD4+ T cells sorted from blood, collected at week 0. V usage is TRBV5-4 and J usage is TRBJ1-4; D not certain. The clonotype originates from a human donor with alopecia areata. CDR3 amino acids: CASSLGTENEKLFF. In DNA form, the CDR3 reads TGTGCCAGCAGCTTGGGGACGGAGAATGAAAAACTGTTTTTT.